The 15 T cell receptor beta chains listed next were all sequenced from one sample in a study of blood T cell repertoires in COVID-19. Generated by immunoSEQ multiplex PCR, the TCRdb table keeps only in-frame clones and is missing some. The sample has 63,000 or so clones; over 85% are singletons. Sequenced material: peripheral blood. The receptor set was obtained from a man in his 60s with acute or convalescent COVID-19.

The rearrangement links TRBV7-8 to TRBJ1-6, with a possible D match to TRBD1 (5 bases). The CDR3 sequence is 18 residues long. The V gene's germline CDR1 is SGHVS and CDR2 FQNEAQ. Trimming pared 2 bases from V and 0 bases from J, leaving 14 bases between. DNA for the CDR3: TGTGCCAGCAGCTTAACGCAGGGTCCTAGCTCCTATAATTCACCCCTCCACTTT. It codes for CASSLTQGPSSYNSPLHF.

This clone was seen a single time. V usage is TRBV5-6 and J usage is TRBJ2-7; D remains ambiguous. This CDR3 has 13 amino acids. From germline, CDR1 is SGHDT and CDR2 YYEEEE. V lost 0 bases and J 5 bases, leaving 9 bases between the germline ends. The CDR3 nucleotides read TGTGCCAGCAGCTTGGAACAGAGCCACGAGCAGTACTTC. This encodes CASSLEQSHEQYF.

V is TRBV6-5 and J is TRBJ1-5; D is ambiguous. Trimming pared 5 bases from V and 2 bases from J, leaving 4 bases between. The V gene's germline CDR1 is MNHEY and CDR2 SVGAGI. This CDR3 has 12 residues. The CDR3, as DNA: TGTGCCAGCAGTCGGGGCAATCAGCCCCAGCATTTT. As protein: CASSRGNQPQHF.

This CDR3 is CATSRGEESDTQYF. The CDR3 DNA reads TGTGCCACCAGCAGAGGGGAGGAGTCAGATACGCAGTATTTT. The chain has TRBV15 and TRBJ2-3; tentative D call: TRBD2 (6 bases). CDR3 length: 14 amino acids. Germline V gene sequence: CDR1 LNHNV, CDR2 YYDKDF (reference sequence). V lost 1 base and J 4 bases, leaving 9 bases between the germline ends.

The CDR3 reads CAISESTGGQAFF. The CDR3 DNA follows: TGTGCCATCAGTGAGTCGACGGGGGGGCAAGCTTTCTTT. The V gene is TRBV10-3, the J gene TRBJ1-1; D is possibly TRBD1 (6 bases). This CDR3 contains 13 residues. V was shortened by 0 bases and J by 9 bases, with 11 bases between the two germline ends. Germline CDR1 is ENHRY and CDR2 is SYGVKD.

V usage is TRBV12-3 or TRBV12-4 and J usage is TRBJ2-3; D is ambiguous. The CDR3 is 13 amino acids. V dropped 4 bases and J dropped 3 bases, with 8 bases sitting between them. CDR3 nucleotide sequence: TGTGCCAGCAGTTCCAGTATAACAGATACGCAGTATTTT. Amino acid sequence: CASSSSITDTQYF.

This chain connects TRBV10-1 to TRBJ2-3; 9 bases line up with TRBD1. The CDR3 consists of 17 residues. Trimming cost V 4 bases and J 8 bases; bases outside gene matches: 16. Germline lookup yields CDR1 WNHNN and CDR2 SYGVQD (reference sequence). The DNA of the CDR3 is TGCGCCAGCAGTGTACACCTCGGGACAGGGACCTTCGGTACGCAGTATTTT. Translating gives CASSVHLGTGTFGTQYF.

The chain recombines TRBV7-9 with TRBJ1-2; 8 bases map to TRBD1. The length of the CDR3 is 13 residues. Germline V gene data show CDR1 as SEHNR and CDR2 as FQNEAQ (reference sequence). The ends lost 2 bases at V and 8 bases at J; junction bases unmatched: 4. The chain's CDR3 is CASSLTGGDGYTF. The CDR3 nucleotides read TGTGCCAGCAGCTTAACAGGGGGTGACGGCTACACCTTC.

V gene TRBV24-1 combines with J gene TRBJ2-1; 8 bases match TRBD1. This CDR3 is 13 amino acids long. J lost 15 bases, V lost 6 bases, and 12 bases had no gene match. Germline-derived CDR1 and CDR2 are KGHDR and SFDVKD. CDR3 bases: TGTGCCACCAGTTTCGACTCAGGACAGGGTCTGTTCTTC. It specifies CATSFDSGQGLFF.

This clone was seen more than once but under ten times. The V gene is TRBV13, the J gene TRBJ1-6, with D unclear. V was pared by 0 bases and J by 5 bases, with 11 bases between. The CDR3 runs 16 residues. Germline loops: CDR1 PRHDT, CDR2 FYEKMQ (reference sequence). Written as DNA, the CDR3 is TGTGCCAGCAGCTTAGGACCGGGTTTGGATAATTCACCCCTCCACTTT. It codes for CASSLGPGLDNSPLHF.

J is TRBJ1-4 and V is TRBV3-1 (or the pseudogene TRBV3-2); D is perhaps TRBD1 (5 bases). The CDR3 runs to 11 residues. Germline values: CDR1 LGHDT, CDR2 YNNKEL (reference sequence). Trimming shortened V by 8 bases and J by 8 bases, and 9 bases separated the two germline ends. CDR3 sequence (DNA): TGTGCCAGCTACTACAGGGAAAAACTGTTTTTT. Translation gives CASYYREKLFF.

The chain carries TRBV5-1 and TRBJ2-3; D possibly corresponds to TRBD1 (5 bases). V was pared by 4 bases and J by 5 bases, with 17 bases between. This CDR3 is built from 15 residues. Germline loops: CDR1 SGHRS, CDR2 YFSETQ. CDR3 region: CASSKNLGAVDTQYF. For the CDR3, the DNA is TGCGCCAGCAGCAAGAATCTAGGGGCCGTAGATACGCAGTATTTT.

The rearrangement joins TRBV27 to TRBJ2-7, with D maybe TRBD2 (5 bases). CDR3 size: 15 residues. V gave up 4 bases and J gave up 3 bases, with 16 bases separating them. The germline V gene has CDR1 MNHEY and CDR2 SMNVEV (reference sequence). The CDR3 protein is CASSSSPGEIYEQYF. The CDR3 coding sequence is TGTGCCAGCAGTTCTTCTCCTGGGGAGATCTACGAGCAGTACTTC.

The chain couples TRBV6-6 to TRBJ1-2, with a possible D match to TRBD1 (6 bases). CDR3 length: 16 amino acids. The V end lost 0 bases, the J end lost 8 bases, and 19 bases lay between the germline ends. Looked up from germline, CDR1 is MNHNY and CDR2 is SVGAGI (reference sequence). The CDR3 protein is CASSYSRRGRQEGYTF. DNA for the CDR3: TGTGCCAGCAGTTACTCGCGCAGGGGAAGGCAGGAAGGCTACACCTTC.

The chain joins TRBV7-3 to TRBJ2-2, with 8 bases identical to TRBD1. Germline CDR1 SGHTA, CDR2 FQGTGA. Germline trimming cut 0 bases from V and 3 bases from J; bases unmatched to any gene: 9. The CDR3 runs 18 residues. CDR3 sequence (DNA): TGTGCCAGCAGCTTAACGAGTATAGGACAGGGTTACACCGGGGAGCTGTTTTTT. This sequence encodes CASSLTSIGQGYTGELFF. The full variable domain, its missing parts supplied by reference TRBV7-3 and TRBJ2-2, is GAGVSQTPSNKVTEKGKYVELRCDPISGHTALYWYRQSLGQGPEFLIYFQGTGAADDSGLPNDRFFAVRPEGSVSTLKIQRTERGDSAVYLCASSLTSIGQGYTGELFFGEGSRLTVL.